This T cell receptor beta chain came from a study of T-cell reconstitution after alpha-beta-depleted transplantation in children. General study results and limits: Several hundred graft clones that had expanded were reportedly the source of alpha-beta T cells about two months after transplant. Some patients' high day-60 TCRbeta diversity was traced to surviving recipient T cells and thymic progenitors. Newly made T cells mostly supplied T-cell counts and diversity one year after transplant.

Using unique molecular identifiers, the investigators prepared the TCRbeta library. TCRdb passed the PCR reads through MiXCR, listing each CDR3 protein once. The sample yields some 830,000 distinct CDR3 sequences, approximately 15% seen once. Looked up from germline, CDR1 is MNHNS and CDR2 is SASEGT. The CDR3 contains 13 residues. V lost 2 bases and J 1 base, leaving 5 bases between the germline ends. Comment on this clonotype: What it binds is unknown.

The chain is built from TRBV6-1 and TRBJ1-1; no firm D call. This receptor was taken from a male patient younger than 18 who had a stem cell transplant for acute lymphoblastic leukemia, so the T cells may come from the graft donor. This material consisted of PBMCs, mostly from graft donor cells, taken 360 days after TCRalphabeta/CD19-depleted stem cell transplant. CDR3 protein: CASSEWGNTEAFF. CDR3 DNA sequence: TGTGCCAGCAGTGAATGGGGGAACACTGAAGCTTTCTTT.